A single sample is the source of the 8 T cell receptor beta chains below, sequenced in a study of shared clonotypes between healthy human individuals. Positive CCR7 selection of CD45RO-negative cells yielded the naive CD8 cells, and terminally differentiated effector memory CD45RA+ cells were excluded. Generated by immunoSEQ multiplex PCR, the TCRdb table keeps only in-frame clones and is missing some. Of roughly 1,800,000 clones listed, approximately 95% are singletons. The sequenced sample was naive CD8+ T cells sorted from blood. The receptor set was obtained from a man aged 18-30 years in good health.

The rearrangement joins TRBV4-1 to TRBJ2-7; 9 bases are shared with TRBD1. Losses at the gene ends were 0 bases for V and 2 bases for J; bases not matched to a gene: 8. Germline CDR1 MGHRA, CDR2 YSYEKL. The CDR3 sequence is 17 residues long. CDR3 sequence: CASSQDFGTGIAYEQYF. The CDR3, as DNA: TGCGCCAGCAGCCAAGACTTCGGGACAGGGATAGCCTACGAGCAGTACTTC.

The chain is built from TRBV4-3 and TRBJ1-5, with 8 bases that match TRBD1. Germline V gene sequence: CDR1 LGHNA, CDR2 YSLEER. Trimming cost V 0 bases and J 5 bases; bases outside gene matches: 3. The CDR3 is 15 residues long. In DNA form, the CDR3 reads TGCGCCAGCAGCCAAGACCAGGGGGCCCATCAGCCCCAGCATTTT. This codes for CASSQDQGAHQPQHF.

V and J are TRBV4-1 and TRBJ2-7; 7 bases agree with TRBD2. V lost 0 bases and J lost 0; bases outside the gene matches: 5. The CDR3 consists of 16 residues. The germline V gene encodes CDR1 MGHRA and CDR2 YSYEKL. CDR3 sequence: CASSQEGGAVSYEQYF. The CDR3 region has the DNA TGCGCCAGCAGCCAAGAGGGAGGGGCCGTCTCCTACGAGCAGTACTTC.

As to this clone: Distinct nucleotide sequences in the sample also encode this CDR3. V is TRBV7-9 and J is TRBJ2-7; perhaps D is TRBD1 or TRBD2 (5 bases each). Trimming stripped 1 base from V and 5 bases from J, with 12 bases between. Germline-derived CDR1 and CDR2 are SEHNR and FQNEAQ (reference sequence). This CDR3 has 14 residues. In DNA, the CDR3 is TGTGCCAGCAGCTTAGGCCAGGGAGTTCACGAGCAGTACTTC. Residues: CASSLGQGVHEQYF.

As regards this clone: Distinct nucleotide sequences in the sample also encode this CDR3. The chain is built from TRBV5-1 and TRBJ2-7; D uncertain. The CDR3 is 14 residues long. Trimming left V 2 bases short and J 0 bases short, with 9 bases between. Germline-derived CDR1 and CDR2 are SGHRS and YFSETQ. The CDR3 coding sequence is TGCGCCAGCAGCTTTGGCAGTGGCTCCTACGAGCAGTACTTC. Residues: CASSFGSGSYEQYF.

CDR3 region: CASSMKGAGRANEKLFF. The CDR3 region has the DNA TGTGCCAGTAGTATGAAAGGTGCGGGGCGGGCTAATGAAAAACTGTTTTTT. V is TRBV19 and J is TRBJ1-4; TRBD1 might be the D (5 bases). Germline V lookup: CDR1 LNHDA, CDR2 SQIVND (reference sequence). The CDR3 sequence is 17 residues long. Deletions cut 3 bases from V and 3 bases from J, with 17 bases between.

The chain uses TRBV6-1 and TRBJ1-2, with a possible D match to TRBD1 (6 bases). The CDR3 is 16 residues long. V lost 4 bases and J 3 bases, leaving 18 bases between the germline ends. Looked up from germline, CDR1 is MNHNS and CDR2 is SASEGT. In DNA form, the CDR3 reads TGTGCCAGCAGTGCAACCACAGGGAGTAGGGACTATGGCTACACCTTC. It specifies CASSATTGSRDYGYTF.

On this clone itself: Other DNA sequences of this sample code for an identical CDR3. CDR3 sequence reads: CASSPVGVGTEAFF. CDR3 sequence (DNA): TGTGCCAGCAGCCCGGTCGGGGTGGGGACTGAAGCTTTCTTT. V is TRBV6-5 and J is TRBJ1-1; the D is unclear. Trimming removed 6 bases at V and 5 bases at J, with 16 bases between. CDR3 length: 14 amino acids. Germline loops: CDR1 MNHEY, CDR2 SVGAGI.